Below are 5 T cell receptor beta chains sequenced from a single sample in a study of graft-versus-host responses after intestinal transplantation. Generated by immunoSEQ multiplex PCR, the TCRdb table keeps only in-frame clones and is missing some. Of 100,000 to 130,000 clones listed, over 80% are singletons. These receptors' targets are unknown. Specimen: unstimulated CD4+ T cells sorted from spleen or lymph node cells, collected before transplant. The receptors shown here come from a human donor who was the organ donor for an intestinal transplant.

This chain uses TRBV7-9 with TRBJ2-5; weak D call: TRBD2 (6 bases). The CDR3 runs 13 residues. Germline V gene data show CDR1 as SEHNR and CDR2 as FQNEAQ (reference sequence). V was clipped by 4 bases and J by 4 bases, with 10 bases between them. Here the CDR3 reads CASSSGLRETQYF. CDR3 nucleotide sequence: TGTGCCAGCAGCTCGGGACTGCGAGAGACCCAGTACTTC.

The rearrangement links TRBV7-2 to TRBJ2-1, with D tentatively TRBD1 or TRBD2 (5 bases each). V lost 2 bases and J lost 9, with 17 bases in between. CDR3 length: 15 amino acids. Germline loops: CDR1 SGHTA, CDR2 FQGNSA. The CDR3 loop reads CASSLIGARGGEQFF. CDR3 nucleotides: TGTGCCAGCAGCTTAATTGGGGCCCGGGGTGGTGAGCAGTTCTTC.

J is TRBJ1-5 and V is TRBV9; 9 bases align to TRBD1. CDR3 length: 14 residues. Trimming removed 3 bases from V and 3 bases from J; junction bases left unmatched: 1. Germline V gene lookup returns CDR1 SGDLS and CDR2 YYNGEE. DNA for the CDR3: TGTGCCAGCAGCGGGACAGGGGACAATCAGCCCCAGCATTTT. Its protein is CASSGTGDNQPQHF.

The CDR3 sequence: CASSKQVNEETQYF. CDR3 nucleotide sequence: TGTGCCAGCAGTAAACAGGTAAACGAAGAGACCCAGTACTTC. The chain has TRBV27 and TRBJ2-5; possible D gene TRBD1, 5 bases. The CDR3 length is 14 residues. V was cut by 5 bases and J by 3 bases, with 13 bases left in between. Per the germline V gene, CDR1 is MNHEY and CDR2 is SMNVEV (reference sequence).

The chain uses TRBV7-2 and TRBJ2-5, with D possibly being TRBD1 or TRBD2 (5 bases each). The CDR3 totals 13 residues. Per the germline V gene, CDR1 is SGHTA and CDR2 is FQGNSA. Trimming left V 1 base short and J 5 bases short, with 8 bases between. The DNA for the CDR3 is TGTGCCAGCAGCTTAGTTTGGGGGGAGACCCAGTACTTC. Translating gives CASSLVWGETQYF.